Presented here are 21 T cell receptor beta chains from one specimen sequenced in a study of T cell changes during pregnancy in multiple sclerosis. Clones were sequenced by immunoSEQ multiplex PCR, and TCRdb holds only the in-frame ones, with some missing. This sample yields just over 80,000 clones, of which about 95% are seen a single time; approximately 1% belongs to the top ten. Material: peripheral blood, obtained in the second trimester of pregnancy. The receptors shown here come from a female donor with multiple sclerosis, enrolled in a pregnancy study.

The CDR3 bases are TGTGCCAGCAGTGAAGTCCCGGGGACAGGGACTGGGGCCAACGTCCTGACTTTC. This sequence encodes CASSEVPGTGTGANVLTF. This chain uses TRBV6-1 with TRBJ2-6; 9 bases agree with TRBD1. Germline V lookup: CDR1 MNHNS, CDR2 SASEGT. After removal of 1 base from V and 2 bases from J, the junction contained 6 bases not matched to a gene. CDR3 length: 18 residues.

V gene TRBV30 combines with J gene TRBJ1-4; 8 bases line up with TRBD1. The CDR3 has 16 amino acids. Trimming removed 2 bases from V and 4 bases from J; junction bases left unmatched: 9. Germline V CDR1 and CDR2: GTSNPN, SVGIG (reference sequence). CDR3 sequence reads: CAWSPTRTGINEKLFF. In nucleotides, the CDR3 is TGTGCCTGGAGTCCCACCCGGACAGGGATTAATGAAAAACTGTTTTTT.

This rearrangement joins TRBV29-1 to TRBJ1-4, with D possibly TRBD1 on 6 matching bases. The V gene lost 4 bases and the J gene lost 8 bases, with 17 bases spanning the gap. The CDR3 loop spans 14 amino acids. CDR1 and CDR2 (germline): SQVTM, ANQGSEA. This chain's CDR3 is CSVATGGVGEKLFF. CDR3 nucleotides: TGCAGCGTTGCAACGGGGGGCGTGGGAGAAAAACTGTTTTTT. The full variable domain, rest sourced from reference TRBV29-1 and TRBJ1-4, is SAVISQKPSRDICQRGTSLTIQCQVDSQVTMMFWYRQQPGQSLTLIATANQGSEATYESGFVIDKFPISRPNLTFSTLTVSNMSPEDSSIYLCSVATGGVGEKLFFGSGTQLSVL.

This sequence joins TRBV19 and TRBJ2-7; 7 bases agree with TRBD2. Germline V gene lookup returns CDR1 LNHDA and CDR2 SQIVND (reference sequence). Unmatched junction bases numbered 0, after V lost 1 base and J lost 3 bases. The CDR3 contains 13 residues. The CDR3 here is CASSIVAGYEQYF. The CDR3 region has the DNA TGTGCCAGTAGTATAGTAGCGGGCTACGAGCAGTACTTC.

The chain has TRBV30 and TRBJ2-7, with 7 positions matching TRBD1. There are 15 residues in the CDR3. V trimming: 1 base; J trimming: 3 bases; junction bases outside the gene matches: 9. Germline assignment: CDR1 GTSNPN and CDR2 SVGIG (reference sequence). The CDR3 is CAWSALGTVNYEQYF. Written as DNA, the CDR3 is TGTGCCTGGAGTGCTCTAGGGACAGTTAACTACGAGCAGTACTTC.

V and J are TRBV14 and TRBJ2-7, with 9 bases that match TRBD1. The CDR3 has 14 residues. The germline V gene has CDR1 SGHDN and CDR2 FVKESK. V was pared by 4 bases and J by 3 bases, with 4 bases of the junction left unmatched. In DNA, the CDR3 is TGTGCCAGCAGCCTCGACAGGGGGGACTACGAGCAGTACTTC. Translating gives CASSLDRGDYEQYF.

This rearrangement joins TRBV14 to TRBJ1-1, with unresolved D. CDR1 is SGHDN, CDR2 FVKESK, per germline. This CDR3 contains 11 residues. V was trimmed by 1 base and J by 11 bases, leaving 8 bases between them. The CDR3 spells CASSQGAGAFF. DNA for the CDR3: TGTGCCAGCAGCCAAGGGGCTGGGGCTTTCTTT.

V and J are TRBV6-5 and TRBJ1-1; unclear D gene. The CDR3 has 13 residues. The germline gives CDR1 MNHEY, CDR2 SVGAGI. V was shortened by 2 bases and J by 5 bases, with 9 bases between the two germline ends. The CDR3 region has the DNA TGTGCCAGCAGTTACCAGGCCACTACTGAAGCTTTCTTT. It translates to CASSYQATTEAFF.

The rearrangement links TRBV4-2 to TRBJ2-1; TRBD1 aligns across 7 bases. V lost 2 bases to trimming and J lost 3 bases; unmatched junction nucleotides: 16. Germline CDR1 is LGHNA and CDR2 is YNFKEQ. The CDR3 has 19 residues. CDR3 protein: CASSQPQGVSRRNYNEQFF. The CDR3 DNA follows: TGTGCCAGCAGCCAACCTCAGGGGGTGTCTCGGAGGAACTACAATGAGCAGTTCTTC.

This chain connects TRBV7-7 to TRBJ2-3, with 13 bases aligning to TRBD2. The CDR3 is 19 residues long. Germline CDR1 and CDR2: SSHAT and FNYEAQ (reference sequence). V shed 1 base and J 0 bases; nucleotides not matched to a gene: 7. The DNA for the CDR3 is TGTGCCAGCAGCTTAGATTTTGGACTAGCGGGGGAAAGCACAGATACGCAGTATTTT. It codes for CASSLDFGLAGESTDTQYF.

This clone was detected only a few times. The CDR3 DNA sequence: TGTGCCAGCAGTCGGGACAGTAACACTGAAGCTTTCTTT. Translated, it gives CASSRDSNTEAFF. The chain combines TRBV7-7 with TRBJ1-1, with 7 bases aligning to TRBD1. In germline, CDR1 is SSHAT, CDR2 FNYEAQ (reference sequence). The CDR3 is made up of 13 amino acids. V shed 6 bases and J 2 bases; nucleotides not matched to a gene: 3.

This chain connects TRBV2 to TRBJ2-1; D is unresolved. V was clipped by 3 bases and J by 7 bases, with 7 bases between them. The CDR3 is 12 amino acids. CDR1 is SNHLY and CDR2 is FYNNEI in the germline V gene. The CDR3 DNA reads as TGTGCCAGCAGTGATTACTTTAATGAGCAGTTCTTC. It codes for CASSDYFNEQFF. Full variable domain (missing parts from reference TRBV2 and TRBJ2-1): EPEVTQTPSHQVTQMGQEVILRCVPISNHLYFYWYRQILGQKVEFLVSFYNNEISEKSEIFDDQFSVERPDGSNFTLKIRSTKLEDSAMYFCASSDYFNEQFFGPGTRLTVL.

The chain recombines TRBV6-1 with TRBJ1-3; 7 nucleotides match TRBD1. The V and J ends lost 6 bases and 2 bases, in that order; junction bases with no gene match: 7. The CDR3 covers 15 residues. The V gene's germline CDR1 is MNHNS and CDR2 SASEGT. The CDR3 DNA sequence: TGTGCCAGCAGCGCGGGACAGCCGACTGGAAACACCATATATTTT. Residues: CASSAGQPTGNTIYF.

This clone was recorded only once. The genes are TRBV11-2 and TRBJ1-2; tentatively, D is TRBD1 (5 bases). CDR1 and CDR2 (germline): SGHAT, FQNNGV. Trimming removed 4 bases from V and 2 bases from J, with 20 bases in between. The CDR3 consists of 17 residues. The CDR3: CASSSLAQFTGNYGYTF. In DNA form, the CDR3 reads TGTGCCAGCAGCTCGCTGGCCCAATTTACAGGAAACTATGGCTACACCTTC.

V usage is TRBV9 and J usage is TRBJ2-7, with no clear D. Germline V gene lookup returns CDR1 SGDLS and CDR2 YYNGEE. The V end was cut by 0 bases, the J end by 3 bases, with 7 bases between. The CDR3 consists of 13 residues. This CDR3 reads CASSVAPSYEQYF. For the CDR3, the DNA is TGTGCCAGCAGCGTAGCCCCTAGCTACGAGCAGTACTTC. The variable domain in full, with the rest retrieved from reference TRBV9 and TRBJ2-7, is DSGVTQTPKHLITATGQRVTLRCSPRSGDLSVYWYQQSLDQGLQFLIQYYNGEERAKGNILERFSAQQFPDLHSELNLSSLELGDSALYFCASSVAPSYEQYFGPGTRLTVT.

This chain links TRBV28 with TRBJ2-3, with 8 bases that match TRBD2. The CDR3 length is 14 residues. Germline values: CDR1 MDHEN, CDR2 SYDVKM. The V gene end was trimmed by 3 bases and the J gene end by 3 bases; junction bases not matched to a gene: 2. The CDR3 region has the DNA TGTGCCAGCAGTTTTGGCGGGGGGACAGATACGCAGTATTTT. Amino acid sequence: CASSFGGGTDTQYF.

The V gene is TRBV11-3, the J gene TRBJ2-3; 7 positions match TRBD1. Trimming removed 5 bases from V and 3 bases from J; junction bases left unmatched: 11. The germline CDR1 and CDR2 sequences are SGHNT and YENEEA. This CDR3 region has 16 residues. CDR3 protein: CASSLGQAGVTDTQYF. CDR3 DNA: TGTGCCAGCAGCCTTGGACAGGCCGGTGTAACAGATACGCAGTATTTT.

This chain uses TRBV11-2 with TRBJ1-2; a weak D match, TRBD1 (5 bases). With 3 bases removed from V and 2 bases from J, the gap between germline ends came to 7 bases. Germline V gene data show CDR1 as SGHAT and CDR2 as FQNNGV. The length of the CDR3 is 13 residues. This CDR3 reads CASSFQGNYGYTF. The CDR3 region has the DNA TGTGCCAGCAGCTTCCAGGGAAACTATGGCTACACCTTC.

The rearrangement uses TRBV27 and TRBJ1-1; a possible D gene is TRBD1 (5 bases). Per the germline V gene, CDR1 is MNHEY and CDR2 is SMNVEV (reference sequence). The CDR3 has 14 residues. V lost 4 bases and J lost 6, with 15 bases in between. DNA of the CDR3: TGTGCCAGCAGTTCTCTCGTGCGGGGACCTGAAGCTTTCTTT. Translated: CASSSLVRGPEAFF.

This chain uses TRBV19 with TRBJ2-7, with D maybe TRBD1 (6 bases). Germline values: CDR1 LNHDA, CDR2 SQIVND (reference sequence). This CDR3 comprises 14 residues. V lost 3 bases and J lost 2, with 11 bases in between. In DNA, the CDR3 is TGTGCCAGTAGTATCTCGGGACAAGCCTACGAGCAGTACTTC. Translating gives CASSISGQAYEQYF.

V is TRBV10-1 and J is TRBJ2-3; D gene unclear. Trimming removed 6 bases from V and 0 bases from J, with 13 bases in between. The germline V gene has CDR1 WNHNN and CDR2 SYGVQD (reference sequence). The CDR3 extends over 15 amino acids. The CDR3 bases are TGCGCCAGCAGCCGCAGGAACGCTAGCACAGATACGCAGTATTTT. This codes for CASSRRNASTDTQYF.